Each of the 3 T cell receptor beta chains below was sequenced from the same sample in a study of T cells after yellow fever vaccination. From the 5' RACE reads, TCRdb called clonotypes with MiXCR, one entry per CDR3 protein. The data contain hundreds of thousands of distinct CDR3 sequences, 5.2% of them singletons. Sequencing used CD4+ T cells sorted from PBMCs, obtained on the day of the yellow fever booster vaccination. The receptor set was obtained from a man aged 18 to 30 who received the YFV17D yellow fever vaccine.

This CDR3 is CSARDLGRDIINEQFF. DNA of the CDR3: TGCAGTGCTAGAGATCTCGGCAGGGATATCATTAATGAGCAGTTCTTC. This chain uses TRBV20-1 with TRBJ2-1; D might be TRBD1 (5 bases). The CDR3 has 16 residues. The germline V gene has CDR1 DFQATT and CDR2 SNEGSKA (reference sequence). Trimming removed 0 bases from V and 7 bases from J, with 19 bases in between.

This clonotype was detected a few times. This rearrangement joins TRBV19 to TRBJ2-5, with D tentatively TRBD1 or TRBD2 (5 bases each). CDR3 length equals 13 residues. Trimming left V 6 bases short and J 5 bases short, with 13 bases between. CDR1 LNHDA and CDR2 SQIVND come from the germline V gene (reference sequence). The CDR3 DNA is TGTGCCAGTAGGGGGCGGCGGAGGGAGACCCAGTACTTC. It is translated as CASRGRRRETQYF. Supplemented by reference TRBV19 and TRBJ2-5, the full variable domain reads DGGITQSPKYLFRKEGQNVTLSCEQNLNHDAMYWYRQDPGQGLRLIYYSQIVNDFQKGDIAEGYSVSREKKESFPLTVTSAQKNPTAFYLCASRGRRRETQYFGPGTRLLVL.

This clonotype was recorded at least ten times. The chain is built from TRBV5-1 and TRBJ2-1; TRBD1 is a possible D gene (6 bases). V lost 3 bases, J lost 2 bases, and 12 bases lay in between. The CDR3 extends over 15 amino acids. CDR1 and CDR2 from the germline V gene are SGHRS and YFSETQ. The CDR3 DNA reads TGCGCCAGCAGCTCCAGAGGGGACACCTACAATGAGCAGTTCTTC. Its protein product is CASSSRGDTYNEQFF.